This TCR beta chain was captured by sequencing in a study of blood T cell repertoires in COVID-19. Study in general: Material from acute and convalescent COVID-19 was sourced from the United States, Italy and Spain. PBMCs, B-cell-depleted T cells, or T cells were the source of the cDNA or gDNA that made up the material.

Recruited during active infection, patients (from Seattle) were subsequently followed longitudinally. Per the authors' pipeline: How many nucleated cells were present was estimated from reference gene primer amplification. Clones were read by immunoSEQ multiplex PCR, and TCRdb kept only the in-frame ones, dropping some. That table gives V, J and clone size, and the DNA gave D and trimming. This table has 150,000 to 200,000 clones, around nine tenths appearing once. The CDR3 runs to 12 residues. V lost 3 bases and J 13 bases, leaving 10 bases between the germline ends. CDR1 SNHLY and CDR2 FYNNEI come from the germline V gene.

This chain joins TRBV2 and TRBJ1-6, with D hard to call. The specimen was peripheral blood. The sequence derives from a woman in her sixties or seventies with COVID-19, enrolled during active disease. CDR3 amino acids: CASSERSGPLHF. In DNA, the CDR3 is TGTGCCAGCAGTGAGCGGTCGGGGCCCCTCCACTTT.